The text below deals with one T cell receptor beta chain. These data are taken from a study of T cell changes during pregnancy in multiple sclerosis. Repertoires were generated with immunoSEQ multiplex PCR, while TCRdb's copy carries only in-frame clones and drops some. In the table there are about 79,000 clones, 90% to 95% of which are singletons. This TCR was recovered from a female donor with multiple sclerosis, enrolled in a pregnancy study. Specimen: CD4+ T cells from peripheral blood mononuclear cells, collected in the second trimester of pregnancy.

The CDR3 region is CASWTGWLNEQYF. The CDR3 DNA reads TGTGCCAGCTGGACAGGGTGGTTGAACGAGCAGTACTTC. The chain couples TRBV6-1 to TRBJ2-7, with TRBD1 identical over 8 bases. J gave up 5 bases and V 8 bases, and 8 bases lay outside the gene matches. The germline V gene encodes CDR1 MNHNS and CDR2 SASEGT. CDR3 length equals 13 residues.